The clone carrying this T cell receptor (beta chain) was detected many times. Its antigen is not identified. As part of library construction, unique molecular identifiers were attached to individual cDNA molecules. Via MiXCR, TCRdb re-called the 5' RACE reads, giving one row per CDR3 protein. The sample lists about 56,000 distinct CDR3 sequences, roughly 13% occurring once. The data belong to a study of early T cells in non-severe SARS-CoV-2 infection. At the level of the study: Sequenced bulk RNA came from whole blood that was unsorted, and chains were unpaired. Findings and limits, study-wide: Database matching using VDJdb favored anti-spike CD8 responses, with private and CD4 specificities left missing.

The sample consisted of whole blood. This sequence was found in an adult who was a healthcare worker with PCR-confirmed SARS-CoV-2 infection or an uninfected control (not recorded which).

The CDR3 coding sequence is TGTGCCAGCAGTTTCCGGGCCCTCCCAGATACGCAGTATTTT. Translation: CASSFRALPDTQYF. J is TRBJ2-3 and V is TRBV28; the D is unclear. CDR1 is MDHEN, CDR2 SYDVKM, per germline. The CDR3 runs to 14 residues. Trimming shortened V by 3 bases and J by 4 bases, and 11 bases separated the two germline ends.